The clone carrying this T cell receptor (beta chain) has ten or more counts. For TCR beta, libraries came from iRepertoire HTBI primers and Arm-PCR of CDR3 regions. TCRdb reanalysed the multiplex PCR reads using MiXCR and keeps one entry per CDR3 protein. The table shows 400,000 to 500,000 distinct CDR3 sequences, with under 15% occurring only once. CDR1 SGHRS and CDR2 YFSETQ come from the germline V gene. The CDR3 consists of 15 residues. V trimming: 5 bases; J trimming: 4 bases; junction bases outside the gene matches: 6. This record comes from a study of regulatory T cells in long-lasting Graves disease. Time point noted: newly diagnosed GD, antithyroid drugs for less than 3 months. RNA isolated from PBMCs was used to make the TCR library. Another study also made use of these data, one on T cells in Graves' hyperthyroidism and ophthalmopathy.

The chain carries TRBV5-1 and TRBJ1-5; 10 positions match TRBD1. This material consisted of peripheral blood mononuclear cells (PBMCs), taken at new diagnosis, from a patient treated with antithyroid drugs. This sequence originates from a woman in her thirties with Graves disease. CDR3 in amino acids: CASRIGTGANQPQHF. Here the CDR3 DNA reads TGCGCCAGCAGAATTGGGACAGGGGCGAATCAGCCCCAGCATTTT.